This is a list of T cell receptor beta chains from one sample in a study of blood T cells in healthy people across ages. TCRdb re-analysed the 5' RACE reads in MiXCR, keeping a single row per CDR3 protein. The repertoire holds about 810,000 distinct CDR3 sequences, with about 34% as singletons. Material for sequencing was blood. The receptors here all came from a man aged 18 to 30 in good health. Each CDR3 is given with its conserved first and last residue. D genes are given only for firm matches. Only some rows state a clone size, as once, few, many or a class for expanded clones.

TRBV7-9	few	.	TRBJ2-5	TGTGCCAGCAGCTTACAAGGCACCCAAGAGACCCAGTACTTC	CASSLQGTQETQYF
TRBV4-3	.	.	TRBJ1-4	TGCGCCAGCAGCCAATCGGACAGCACTAATGAAAAACTGTTTTTT	CASSQSDSTNEKLFF
TRBV7-2	.	.	TRBJ1-1	TGTGCCAGCAGCGTCAAAAGGGGGGAAGCTGAAGCTTTCTTT	CASSVKRGEAEAFF
TRBV7-3	few	TRBD1	TRBJ1-4	TGTGCCAGCAGCTTAACGGTGGAGGGGGCGATTATATCTAATGAAAAACTGTTTTTT	CASSLTVEGAIISNEKLFF
TRBV7-2	few	TRBD1	TRBJ2-5	TGTGCCAGCAGCTTCGGACAGGTCCAAGAGACCCAGTACTTC	CASSFGQVQETQYF
TRBV11-2	.	.	TRBJ2-7	TGTGCCAGCAGCTTGCAGGTGTCCCCGATCAACAATGAGCAGTACTTC	CASSLQVSPINNEQYF
TRBV5-1	.	.	TRBJ2-1	TGCGCCAGCAGCTCAGGGTTCTCAGATGATGAGCAGTTCTTC	CASSSGFSDDEQFF
TRBV4-1	few	.	TRBJ1-5	TGCGCCAGCAGCCAAGCCCCAGGCCCCAATCAGCCCCAGCATTTT	CASSQAPGPNQPQHF
TRBV19	.	TRBD1	TRBJ1-4	TGTGCCACTTCGACAGGGATGAAGGAAAAACTGTTTTTT	CATSTGMKEKLFF
TRBV11-1	.	TRBD2	TRBJ2-1	TGTGCCAGCACCCTAAATACAATAGCGGGGAATGACAATGAGCAGTTCTTC	CASTLNTIAGNDNEQFF
TRBV29-1	.	TRBD2	TRBJ2-5	TGCAGCGTTGAATGGGTATTAGCGGGAGGAGGGCAAGAGACCCAGTACTTC	CSVEWVLAGGGQETQYF
TRBV9	.	.	TRBJ2-5	TGTGCCAGCAGCGTAGAGGTGGGACTGCAAGAGACCCAGTACTTC	CASSVEVGLQETQYF
TRBV12-1	.	.	TRBJ2-1	TGTGCCAGCAGCTTTGGTAAGCTAGCGCTCAACAATGAGCAGTTCTTC	CASSFGKLALNNEQFF
TRBV5-1	few	.	TRBJ2-3	TGCGCCAGCAGCTTGGACGACTACCCAACGCAGTATTTT	CASSLDDYPTQYF
TRBV5-1	.	.	TRBJ2-5	TGCGCCAGCAGCTTTTACAGGGAACAAGGGACCCAGTACTTC	CASSFYREQGTQYF
TRBV6-6	few	.	TRBJ2-2	TGTGCCAGCAGTTTGAACGCGAACACCGGGGAGCTGTTTTTT	CASSLNANTGELFF
TRBV19	few	.	TRBJ2-3	TGTGCCAGTAGTATTACGGGTTCCCTTGCAGATACGCAGTATTTT	CASSITGSLADTQYF
TRBV29-1	.	TRBD2	TRBJ2-1	TGCAGCGTTGAGGGACTAGCGGGAGGAGCCTCCTACAATGAGCAGTTCTTC	CSVEGLAGGASYNEQFF
TRBV27	few	.	TRBJ2-5	TGTGCCAGCTCGAATAGTGAGACCCAGTACTTC	CASSNSETQYF
TRBV6-6	.	.	TRBJ2-1	TGTGCCAGCGCTAGAGGGGGTAGGGACAATGAGCAGTTCTTC	CASARGGRDNEQFF
TRBV4-3	few	.	TRBJ1-6	TGCGCCAGCAGCCAAGAAACTAACTCCTATAATTCACCCCTCCACTTT	CASSQETNSYNSPLHF
TRBV6-6	few	TRBD1	TRBJ2-1	TGTGCCAGTGACCTACAGGGGGCCTCCTACAATGAGCAGTTCTTC	CASDLQGASYNEQFF
TRBV6-5	few	.	TRBJ2-1	TGTGCCAGCAGTTACTCTTCAACTGAGCAGTTCTTC	CASSYSSTEQFF
TRBV7-2	.	.	TRBJ2-7	TGTGCCAGCAGCAAAACAGGCAGTCCCTACGAGCAGTACTTC	CASSKTGSPYEQYF
TRBV4-1	.	.	TRBJ1-1	TGCGCCAGCGGCAAGCGACCGGACACCTTGAACACTGAAGCTTTCTTT	CASGKRPDTLNTEAFF
TRBV7-2	.	.	TRBJ1-2	TGTGCCAGCAGTCCTCACCGGGACGTTAACTATGGCTACACCTTC	CASSPHRDVNYGYTF
TRBV5-5	.	TRBD1	TRBJ2-3	TGTGCCAGCAGCTTGACAGGGGGCTTGGTAGATACGCAGTATTTT	CASSLTGGLVDTQYF
TRBV7-3	.	.	TRBJ1-1	TGTGCCAGCAGCTTTCGAATGAACACTGAAGCTTTCTTT	CASSFRMNTEAFF
TRBV3-1	.	.	TRBJ2-2	TGTGCCAGCAGCCACGGCCAGACGAACACCGGGGAGCTGTTTTTT	CASSHGQTNTGELFF
TRBV20-1	.	.	TRBJ1-6	TGCAGTGCTAGAGAAACCCTTTACGGACCCCCCCACTTT	CSARETLYGPPHF
TRBV10-3	few	.	TRBJ1-4	TGTGCCATCAGTGAGTCACTACAGGGAAGTGAAAAACTGTTTTTT	CAISESLQGSEKLFF
TRBV20-1	many	TRBD1	TRBJ1-2	TGCAGTGCTAGATCGGGACAGGGGGCGATCTATGGCTACACCTTC	CSARSGQGAIYGYTF
TRBV10-3	few	TRBD1	TRBJ2-4	TGTGCCATAGGACAGGGGTCGACGGGCAAAAACATTCAGTACTTC	CAIGQGSTGKNIQYF
TRBV4-2	.	TRBD2	TRBJ2-1	TGTGCCAGCAGCCAAGGAGCGGGAACCCACAATGAGCAGTTCTTC	CASSQGAGTHNEQFF
TRBV12-3/TRBV12-4	few	.	TRBJ1-4	TGTGCCAGCAGCAAACAGGACTCTGAAAAACTGTTTTTT	CASSKQDSEKLFF
TRBV7-2	few	TRBD2	TRBJ2-1	TGTGCCAGCAGCCCCTCTGCGGGGGAGGGCAATGAGCAGTTCTTC	CASSPSAGEGNEQFF
TRBV6-5	few	.	TRBJ2-2	TGTGCCAGCAGTCTACAGGGTAGGGAGCTGTTTTTT	CASSLQGRELFF
TRBV20-1	.	TRBD2	TRBJ2-5	TGCAGTGCTCCTCTTAGCGGGGGGTTACAAGAGACCCAGTACTTC	CSAPLSGGLQETQYF
TRBV2	few	.	TRBJ1-5	TGTGCCAGCAGTGAAGAGAGGGGAGGCAGGAGTCAGCCCCAGCATTTT	CASSEERGGRSQPQHF
TRBV3-1	.	TRBD1	TRBJ1-2	TGTGCCACCCAGGGGGATGGAGGCTACACCTTC	CATQGDGGYTF
TRBV10-3	few	.	TRBJ1-3	TGTGCCATCAGTGAGTCTAGTCCTTTGGGCTCTGGAAACACCATATATTTT	CAISESSPLGSGNTIYF
TRBV7-9	.	.	TRBJ1-4	TGTGCCAGCAGCTTCCAGACAGGCGCAGCCTTCGAAAAACTGTTTTTT	CASSFQTGAAFEKLFF
TRBV5-1	few	.	TRBJ2-3	TGCGCCAGCTCCAACGGCCAAGATACGCAGTATTTT	CASSNGQDTQYF
TRBV13	.	.	TRBJ2-5	TGTGCCAGCAGCTTAGTGTCCAGAATCGAGACCCAGTACTTC	CASSLVSRIETQYF
TRBV12-3/TRBV12-4	once	TRBD1	TRBJ1-2	TGTGCCAGCAGTTCGGACAGGGGGGTCTACACCTTC	CASSSDRGVYTF
TRBV9	.	TRBD1	TRBJ2-2	TGTGCCAGCAGCGTAGAAGGACAGGGGTCCGGGGAGCTGTTTTTT	CASSVEGQGSGELFF
TRBV7-2	.	.	TRBJ2-3	TGTGCCAGCTTGGGGGGGCCTGGAGATACGCAGTATTTT	CASLGGPGDTQYF
TRBV10-3	many	.	TRBJ1-2	TGTGCCATCAGTGAAACCGGCTACACCTTC	CAISETGYTF
TRBV6-2/TRBV6-3	many	.	TRBJ1-5	TGTGCCAGCAGTTGGGGTGGCAATCAGCCCCAGCATTTT	CASSWGGNQPQHF
TRBV6-2/TRBV6-3	few	.	TRBJ1-2	TGTGCCAGCAGTTATCTCCCTGCGGCTACAGGGTTAGGGCGAGATGGCTACACCTTC	CASSYLPAATGLGRDGYTF
TRBV5-1	.	TRBD1	TRBJ1-6	TGCGCCAGCAGCTTGAGACAGGGGAATAATTCACCCCTCCACTTT	CASSLRQGNNSPLHF
TRBV27	.	TRBD2	TRBJ2-6	TGTGCCAGCTCACTAGCGGGAGGGCCTACTGGGGCCAACGTCCTGACTTTC	CASSLAGGPTGANVLTF
TRBV7-2	few	TRBD1	TRBJ2-2	TGTGCCAGCAGCTTGGGGACAGGGATAGCCGGGGAGCTGTTTTTT	CASSLGTGIAGELFF